The 24 T cell receptor beta chains given below trace back to one sample, sequenced in a study of blood T cell repertoires in COVID-19. Produced via immunoSEQ multiplex PCR; TCRdb's table is partial and in-frame only. Among about 200,000 clones listed, approximately 86% were seen once. The sample was peripheral blood. These receptors all come from a man between 60 and 75 years old with acute or convalescent COVID-19.

The chain employs TRBV13 and TRBJ2-1, with 10 bases identical to TRBD1. Trimming at V came to 4 bases and at J to 7 bases, leaving 10 bases not matched to a gene. This CDR3 is 16 amino acids long. Germline CDR1 is PRHDT and CDR2 is FYEKMQ (reference sequence). CDR3 DNA sequence: TGTGCCAGCAGCTCCCGTCCGGGACAGGGGTTGAATGAGCAGTTCTTC. Translation gives CASSSRPGQGLNEQFF. The entire variable domain, with the rest obtained from reference TRBV13 and TRBJ2-1, is as follows: AAGVIQSPRHLIKEKRETATLKCYPIPRHDTVYWYQQGPGQDPQFLISFYEKMQSDKGSIPDRFSAQQFSDYHSELNMSSLELGDSALYFCASSSRPGQGLNEQFFGPGTRLTVL.

The rearrangement uses TRBV6-5 and TRBJ1-2; D unresolved. V was pared by 5 bases and J by 3 bases, with 7 bases between. Germline V gene sequence: CDR1 MNHEY, CDR2 SVGAGI. The CDR3 has 12 residues. CDR3 protein: CASSPPYYGYTF. The CDR3 DNA reads TGTGCCAGCAGTCCCCCATACTATGGCTACACCTTC.

The rearrangement links TRBV6-2 or TRBV6-3 to TRBJ2-7; D might be TRBD1 (5 bases). This CDR3 comprises 15 residues. V lost 5 bases, J lost 0 bases, and 14 bases lay in between. The germline CDR1 and CDR2 sequences are MNHEY and SVGEGT. CDR3 sequence (DNA): TGTGCCAGCAGTAACGGCCGGACACTCTCCTACGAGCAGTACTTC. It yields the protein CASSNGRTLSYEQYF.

J is TRBJ2-4 and V is TRBV7-2; 10 bases map to TRBD2. The CDR3 sequence is 17 residues long. CDR1 is SGHTA, CDR2 FQGNSA, per germline. V was clipped by 1 base and J by 0 bases; unmatched bases: 3. CDR3 loop: CASSLELAGKAKNIQYF. CDR3 sequence (DNA): TGTGCCAGCAGCTTAGAACTAGCGGGAAAAGCCAAAAACATTCAGTACTTC. Full variable domain (rest looked up from reference TRBV7-2 and TRBJ2-4): GAGVSQSPSNKVTEKGKDVELRCDPISGHTALYWYRQSLGQGLEFLIYFQGNSAPDKSGLPSDRFSAERTGGSVSTLTIQRTQQEDSAVYLCASSLELAGKAKNIQYFGAGTRLSVL.

The rearrangement joins TRBV30 to TRBJ2-7; TRBD1 aligns across 7 bases. The CDR3 spans 14 residues. The germline V gene has CDR1 GTSNPN and CDR2 SVGIG (reference sequence). V shed 4 bases, J shed 3 bases, and the junction held 9 bases outside the gene matches. CDR3 in DNA: TGTGCCTGGACCCAACAAACAGGGGTCTACGAGCAGTACTTC. Translation: CAWTQQTGVYEQYF.

This clone was seen just once. The chain is built from TRBV5-6 and TRBJ2-5; 11 bases are a match to TRBD2. Germline V gives CDR1 SGHDT, CDR2 YYEEEE. Losses at the gene ends were 0 bases for V and 5 bases for J; bases not matched to a gene: 6. The CDR3 consists of 16 residues. DNA of the CDR3: TGTGCCAGCAGCTTGGTTAGCGGGGGGGCCTGGGAGACCCAGTACTTC. Translated: CASSLVSGGAWETQYF. The complete variable domain, with remaining parts taken from reference TRBV5-6 and TRBJ2-5, reads DAGVTQSPTHLIKTRGQQVTLRCSPKSGHDTVSWYQQALGQGPQFIFQYYEEEERQRGNFPDRFSGHQFPNYSSELNVNALLLGDSALYLCASSLVSGGAWETQYFGPGTRLLVL.

The sample holds one count of this clone. V and J are TRBV5-1 and TRBJ2-6; 12 positions match TRBD2. V lost 1 base to trimming and J lost 0 bases; unmatched junction nucleotides: 8. Germline lookup yields CDR1 SGHRS and CDR2 YFSETQ. CDR3 size: 20 residues. This CDR3 is CASSLWLAGGRSSGANVLTF. CDR3 DNA sequence: TGCGCCAGCAGCTTGTGGCTAGCGGGGGGGCGAAGCTCTGGGGCCAACGTCCTGACTTTC.

The chain uses TRBV6-2 or TRBV6-3 and TRBJ1-6; 7 nucleotides agree with TRBD1. Trimming took 6 bases from V and 7 from J; bases not matched to a gene: 12. The germline V gene has CDR1 MNHEY and CDR2 SVGEGT. The CDR3 runs to 16 residues. CDR3 amino acids: CASSPVRQGRNSPLHF. In nucleotides, the CDR3 is TGTGCCAGCAGCCCTGTCCGACAGGGCCGGAATTCACCCCTCCACTTT.

The chain has TRBV7-9 and TRBJ1-5; 10 nucleotides align to TRBD1. The V gene's germline CDR1 is SEHNR and CDR2 FQNEAQ (reference sequence). With 5 bases clipped from V and 1 base from J, the junction kept 8 bases outside the gene matches. The CDR3 has 17 amino acids. CDR3 coding DNA: TGTGCCAGCAGCCCGGTGGGGACAGGGGTAAGCAATCAGCCCCAGCATTTT. Residues: CASSPVGTGVSNQPQHF.

The genes are TRBV5-1 and TRBJ1-1, with D unclear. CDR3 size: 13 residues. The V end was cut by 2 bases, the J end by 0 bases, with 5 bases between. The germline gives CDR1 SGHRS, CDR2 YFSETQ. In DNA form, the CDR3 reads TGCGCCAGCAGCTTTGGCCTGAACACTGAAGCTTTCTTT. Its translation: CASSFGLNTEAFF.

The genes are TRBV28 and TRBJ2-7; tentatively, D is TRBD2 (7 bases). This CDR3 is 15 amino acids long. Trimming took off 6 bases at V and 6 bases at J, with 21 bases between the two ends. Germline V gene data show CDR1 as MDHEN and CDR2 as SYDVKM. CDR3 sequence reads: CASRTRGGGGVEQYF. The CDR3 DNA follows: TGTGCCAGCAGGACCCGAGGAGGGGGGGGAGTCGAGCAGTACTTC.

The chain uses TRBV19 and TRBJ2-1; TRBD1 matches 7 bases. V gave up 4 bases and J gave up 0 bases; unmatched junction bases: 12. Germline CDR1 LNHDA, CDR2 SQIVND (reference sequence). The CDR3 runs 18 residues. The CDR3 DNA sequence: TGTGCCAGTAGTACACGAGACGGGACAGAACGCTCCTACAATGAGCAGTTCTTC. Encoded protein: CASSTRDGTERSYNEQFF.

This clone has ten or more counts. V usage is TRBV28 and J usage is TRBJ1-2, with D possibly matching TRBD1 (6 bases). CDR3 size: 15 residues. Germline CDR1 reads MDHEN; CDR2 reads SYDVKM. Trimming removed 6 bases at V and 6 bases at J, with 20 bases between. CDR3: CASSPPWGGGNGYTF. The CDR3 DNA reads as TGTGCCAGCAGCCCCCCGTGGGGCGGGGGCAATGGCTACACCTTC.

J is TRBJ1-5 and V is TRBV6-5, with 7 bases identical to TRBD1. V lost 8 bases and J lost 1; bases outside the gene matches: 2. Germline values: CDR1 MNHEY, CDR2 SVGAGI. This CDR3 comprises 13 residues. The CDR3: CASEQGSNQPQHF. The DNA for the CDR3 is TGTGCCAGCGAACAGGGGAGCAATCAGCCCCAGCATTTT.

The chain employs TRBV6-1 and TRBJ1-5, with unresolved D. The CDR3 contains 20 residues. Trimming pared 2 bases from V and 0 bases from J, leaving 23 bases between. Germline assignment: CDR1 MNHNS and CDR2 SASEGT. DNA for the CDR3: TGTGCCAGCAGTGAAATCAGGAGGATGGCAGTGTACTATAGCAATCAGCCCCAGCATTTT. This sequence encodes CASSEIRRMAVYYSNQPQHF.

This chain joins TRBV3-1 (or the pseudogene TRBV3-2) and TRBJ1-5; TRBD1 matches 7 bases. CDR1 is LGHDT, CDR2 YNNKEL, per germline (reference sequence). This CDR3 is 15 amino acids long. The junction had 6 bases not matched to a gene; V was cut back by 4 bases and J by 3 bases. This CDR3 is CASSPYRGDNQPQHF. CDR3 bases: TGTGCCAGCAGCCCCTACAGGGGAGACAATCAGCCCCAGCATTTT.

A single count supports this clone. The rearrangement uses TRBV5-1 and TRBJ2-2; D is unresolved. Germline V gene lookup returns CDR1 SGHRS and CDR2 YFSETQ. The CDR3 loop spans 14 amino acids. Trimming took off 7 bases at V and 7 bases at J, with 17 bases between the two ends. CDR3 nucleotides: TGCGCCAGCTTAGCTCCCCAAGTGGGCGGGGAGCTGTTTTTT. Translation gives CASLAPQVGGELFF.

The chain combines TRBV2 with TRBJ2-7; possibly TRBD2 for D (6 bases). V was trimmed by 5 bases and J by 4 bases, leaving 12 bases between them. Germline V gene lookup returns CDR1 SNHLY and CDR2 FYNNEI. The CDR3 has 13 amino acids. DNA of the CDR3: TGTGCCAGCAGTCTAGGGAGGAGTTACGAGCAGTACTTC. This sequence encodes CASSLGRSYEQYF.

The chain links TRBV7-2 to TRBJ2-5; no definite D call. V lost 2 bases and J 4 bases, leaving 11 bases between the germline ends. The V gene's germline CDR1 is SGHTA and CDR2 FQGNSA. There are 14 residues in the CDR3. The CDR3 loop reads CASSLLTVGETQYF. CDR3 nucleotides: TGTGCCAGCAGCTTATTAACAGTCGGAGAGACCCAGTACTTC.

This clone was counted a single time. V gene TRBV7-9 combines with J gene TRBJ2-5; the match to TRBD1 covers 11 bases. The junction had 7 bases not matched to a gene; V was cut back by 5 bases and J by 5 bases. This CDR3 spans 15 amino acids. Germline CDR1 and CDR2: SEHNR and FQNEAQ (reference sequence). CDR3 loop: CASSVRDRGSETQYF. CDR3 nucleotides: TGTGCCAGCAGCGTCCGGGACAGGGGGTCGGAGACCCAGTACTTC. Drawing the rest from reference TRBV7-9 and TRBJ2-5, the complete variable domain is DTGVSQNPRHKITKRGQNVTFRCDPISEHNRLYWYRQTLGQGPEFLTYFQNEAQLEKSRLLSDRFSAERPKGSFSTLEIQRTEQGDSAMYLCASSVRDRGSETQYFGPGTRLLVL.

The chain links TRBV27 to TRBJ2-3, with a tentative D call TRBD2 (7 bases). CDR3 length: 15 residues. Germline CDR1 is MNHEY and CDR2 is SMNVEV (reference sequence). The V end lost 7 bases, the J end lost 8 bases, and 22 bases lay between the germline ends. The CDR3 region is CASTKGGGAEGTQYF. CDR3 DNA: TGTGCCAGCACTAAAGGGGGGGGCGCGGAAGGTACGCAGTATTTT.

The V gene is TRBV5-8, the J gene TRBJ2-3; TRBD1 is a possible D gene (5 bases). Germline values: CDR1 SGHTS, CDR2 YDEGEE. Trimming took off 0 bases at V and 5 bases at J, with 13 bases between the two ends. CDR3 size: 15 residues. The CDR3 DNA is TGTGCCAGCAGCTTGGGGCTCAGGGTCAGAGATACGCAGTATTTT. Translated, it gives CASSLGLRVRDTQYF.

This chain joins TRBV6-5 and TRBJ1-3; TRBD1 aligns across 9 bases. Germline V lookup: CDR1 MNHEY, CDR2 SVGAGI. The CDR3 length is 16 residues. V lost 0 bases to trimming and J lost 2 bases; unmatched junction nucleotides: 2. The CDR3 DNA reads TGTGCCAGCAGTTACTCAAGGACAGGGGCTGGAAACACCATATATTTT. It translates to CASSYSRTGAGNTIYF.

The table lists this clone with a count of one. The chain joins TRBV5-1 to TRBJ1-5; unclear D gene. The CDR3 runs 15 residues. CDR1 and CDR2 (germline): SGHRS, YFSETQ. Trimming removed 6 bases at V and 5 bases at J, with 18 bases between. The CDR3 bases are TGCGCCAGCACCCCCTCGGGCGGGGAAGATCAGCCCCAGCATTTT. Translating it yields CASTPSGGEDQPQHF.